Sequencing of this T cell receptor beta chain was carried out in a study of shared clonotypes between healthy human individuals. Study at large: Each donor contributed plates that comprised three CD4 naive, three CD4 memory, two CD8 naive and one CD8 memory.

Study-wide results and limits: In this cohort, only blood was sampled, and tissue repertoires likely differ. Of the naive CD4 clonotypes, approximately 5% were shared across several donors. A generally larger estimated richness was seen in naive subsets than in memory subsets.

Here immunoSEQ multiplex PCR was the method, and the copy in TCRdb shows in-frame clones only, minus some. The sample has about 1.5 million clones; 95% to 99% are singletons. The CDR3 has 17 residues. In germline, CDR1 is SGHNT, CDR2 YYREEE (reference sequence). Trimming shortened V by 2 bases and J by 2 bases, and 14 bases separated the two germline ends. In its sample, this clone was seen once. The antigen is unknown. The source is a man aged 25 to 40 in good health. V and J are TRBV5-4 and TRBJ2-6; TRBD2 might be the D (5 bases). What was sequenced was naive CD4+ T cells sorted from blood. As for subset: CD45RA+ positively selected. The CDR3 DNA is TGTGCCAGCAGCTTCGGTGGGAGAAGGACTGGGGCCAACGTCCTGACTTTC. It encodes CASSFGGRRTGANVLTF.